One sample yielded the 6 T cell receptor beta chains listed below, sequenced in a study of T cell changes during pregnancy in multiple sclerosis. Sequenced by immunoSEQ multiplex PCR; TCRdb stores in-frame clones only, minus some. Seen here are under 85,000 clones, around nine tenths observed once, and the top ten hold approximately 1.5%. The source was peripheral blood, collected in the third trimester of pregnancy. These receptors were collected from a female donor in good health, enrolled as a control in a pregnancy study.

V usage is TRBV5-5 and J usage is TRBJ2-2, with D possibly matching TRBD2 (6 bases). Trimming cost V 7 bases and J 1 base, with 11 bases left between them. From germline, CDR1 is SGHKS and CDR2 YYEKEE (reference sequence). The CDR3 has 14 amino acids. CDR3 loop: CASGRGGNTGELFF. The DNA for the CDR3 is TGTGCCAGCGGGCGGGGAGGGAACACCGGGGAGCTGTTTTTT. Drawing the rest from reference TRBV5-5 and TRBJ2-2, the complete variable domain is DAGVTQSPTHLIKTRGQQVTLRCSPISGHKSVSWYQQVLGQGPQFIFQYYEKEERGRGNFPDRFSARQFPNYSSELNVNALLLGDSALYLCASGRGGNTGELFFGEGSRLTVL.

In nucleotides, the CDR3 is TGTGCCAGCAGTGTGGAGAACCAATATAGCAATCAGCCCCAGCATTTT. Translated: CASSVENQYSNQPQHF. The rearrangement joins TRBV2 to TRBJ1-5; D gene unclear. Trimming took 4 bases from V and 0 from J, leaving 13 bases between them. The germline gives CDR1 SNHLY, CDR2 FYNNEI. The CDR3 totals 16 residues. The full variable domain, in which reference TRBV2 and TRBJ1-5 provide the parts outside the CDR3, is EPEVTQTPSHQVTQMGQEVILRCVPISNHLYFYWYRQILGQKVEFLVSFYNNEISEKSEIFDDQFSVERPDGSNFTLKIRSTKLEDSAMYFCASSVENQYSNQPQHFGDGTRLSIL.

V and J are TRBV28 and TRBJ1-5, with 9 bases matching TRBD1. This CDR3 spans 15 amino acids. The V and J ends lost 5 bases and 3 bases, in that order; junction bases with no gene match: 5. The germline V gene encodes CDR1 MDHEN and CDR2 SYDVKM. The CDR3 is CASSPGQGNNQPQHF. The CDR3 DNA follows: TGTGCCAGCAGTCCGGGACAGGGTAACAATCAGCCCCAGCATTTT.

This chain joins TRBV21-1 and TRBJ2-2; the DNA was not compared with TRBD1, the D call given in the table. TRBV21-1 is a known pseudogene. The CDR3 is made up of 16 amino acids. The CDR3 bases are TGTGCCAGCAGTCCGGGACAGGGTCCCCCGACCGGGGAGCTGTTTTTT. Its protein product is CASSPGQGPPTGELFF.

The CDR3 nucleotides are TGTGCCAGTACCCTACAGGGGTATGAAAAACTGTTTTTT. Its translation is CASTLQGYEKLFF. The chain recombines TRBV19 with TRBJ1-4; 7 nucleotides line up with TRBD1. Germline V CDR1 and CDR2: LNHDA, SQIVND (reference sequence). This CDR3 contains 13 residues. The ends lost 7 bases at V and 6 bases at J; junction bases unmatched: 5.

The V call is TRBV10-1, the J call TRBJ1-6; D is unresolved. CDR1 is WNHNN and CDR2 is SYGVQD in the germline V gene (reference sequence). V shed 7 bases and J shed 2 bases, with 21 bases lying between them. The CDR3 extends over 18 amino acids. CDR3 bases: TGCGCCAGCACACTCCATGCGGTTGACCCAACCTATAATTCACCCCTCCACTTT. Translated, it gives CASTLHAVDPTYNSPLHF.